This T cell receptor (beta chain) appears in the sequencing data of a study of cytomegalovirus exposure and HLA in healthy donors. Study conclusions and caveats: A further, later analysis showed that HLA-associated TCR beta chains (compared with equally common others) were more clonally expanded.

As to this clone: What it binds is unknown.

The PCR employed 60 Vbeta primers together with 13 Jbeta primers. Method: immunoSEQ multiplex PCR; TCRdb's copy keeps in-frame clones and lacks some. The sample includes about 85,000 clones, about four fifths of them seen just once. The CDR3 runs to 15 residues. V was pared by 8 bases and J by 6 bases, with 11 bases of the junction left unmatched. The germline CDR1 and CDR2 sequences are WSHSY and SAAADI. The chain combines TRBV10-2 with TRBJ2-1; TRBD2 agrees at 9 bases. This clonotype was obtained from a man aged 45-65 years in good health and CMV-seropositive. Material: PBMCs. The CDR3 protein is CASALLAGAGNEQFF. The DNA for the CDR3 is TGCGCCAGCGCACTCTTAGCGGGGGCGGGCAATGAGCAGTTCTTC.